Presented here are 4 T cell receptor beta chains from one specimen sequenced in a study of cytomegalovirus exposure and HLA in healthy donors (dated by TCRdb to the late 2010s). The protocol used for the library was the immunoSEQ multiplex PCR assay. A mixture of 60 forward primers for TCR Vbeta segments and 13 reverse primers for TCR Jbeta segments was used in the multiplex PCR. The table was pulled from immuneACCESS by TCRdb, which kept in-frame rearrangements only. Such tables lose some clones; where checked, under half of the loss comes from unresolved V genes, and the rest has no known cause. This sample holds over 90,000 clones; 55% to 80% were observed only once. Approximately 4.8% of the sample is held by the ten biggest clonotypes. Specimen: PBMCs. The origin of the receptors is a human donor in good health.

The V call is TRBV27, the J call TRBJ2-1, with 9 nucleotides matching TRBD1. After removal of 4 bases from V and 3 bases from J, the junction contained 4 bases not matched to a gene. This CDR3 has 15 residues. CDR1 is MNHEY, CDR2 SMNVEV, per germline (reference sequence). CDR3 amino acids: CASSSGQGIYNEQFF. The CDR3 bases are TGTGCCAGCAGTTCGGGACAGGGAATCTACAATGAGCAGTTCTTC.

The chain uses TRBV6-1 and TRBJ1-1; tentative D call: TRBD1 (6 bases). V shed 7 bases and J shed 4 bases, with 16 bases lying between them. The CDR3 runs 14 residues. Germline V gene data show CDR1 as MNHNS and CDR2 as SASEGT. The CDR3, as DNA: TGTGCCAGCAAGATGAAGGGGGGGAGCACTGAAGCTTTCTTT. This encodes CASKMKGGSTEAFF.

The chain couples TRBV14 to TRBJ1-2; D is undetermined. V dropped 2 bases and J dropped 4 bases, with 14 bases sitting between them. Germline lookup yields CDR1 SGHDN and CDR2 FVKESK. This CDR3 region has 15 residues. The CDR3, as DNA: TGTGCCAGCAGCCAACGATCGGGAGTAGGCTATGGCTACACCTTC. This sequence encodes CASSQRSGVGYGYTF.

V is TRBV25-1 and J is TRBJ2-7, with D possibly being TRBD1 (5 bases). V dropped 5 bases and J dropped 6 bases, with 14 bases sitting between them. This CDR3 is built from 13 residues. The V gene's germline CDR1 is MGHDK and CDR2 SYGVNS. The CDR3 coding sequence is TGTGCCAGCAGTCCCCCCGACCAGGGCGAGCAGTACTTC. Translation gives CASSPPDQGEQYF.